Given below is one T cell receptor (beta chain) in context. This sample was taken from a study of Tregs in tolerant kidney transplant recipients. The CDR3 sequence is 17 residues long. CDR1 is LNHDA, CDR2 SQIVND, per germline (reference sequence). V lost 2 bases, J lost 6 bases, and 22 bases lay in between. Repertoires were generated with immunoSEQ multiplex PCR, while TCRdb's copy carries only in-frame clones and drops some. The sample yields around 74,000 clones, around 98% seen once. The clonotype was recovered from a human donor who received a combined kidney and bone marrow transplant. The input for sequencing was CD4+ T cells from blood, taken before the transplant. This chain links TRBV19 with TRBJ1-2; D is undetermined. The CDR3 DNA is TGTGCCAGTAGTATATATATACCTACAACCATAGCCCATGGCTACACCTTC. This gives the protein CASSIYIPTTIAHGYTF.